This T cell receptor beta chain derives from a study of naive and memory T cell subsets. General study results and limits: Gini index rose across naive, CM, EM and EMRA in CD4 and CD8.

This clonotype came up a few times. The antigen remains unidentified. An equimolar mix of two oligonucleotides served as the beta constant-region primer for TRBC1 and TRBC2. TCRdb passed the UMI-ligation and nested PCR reads through MiXCR, listing each CDR3 protein once. The sample contains around 31,000 distinct CDR3 sequences, roughly 10% of which appear only once. Sequential positive selection took CD4 T cells first, then CD8 T cells. Cells stained for CD3, CD4, CD8, CD45RA, CD27 and viability were sorted into four CD45RA/CD27 subsets. EMRA cells were CD45RA+CD27-, and effector memory cells CD45RA-CD27-. Germline V CDR1 and CDR2: SGHTA, FQGNSA. The CDR3 is 16 amino acids. V lost 6 bases, J lost 4 bases, and 13 bases stayed unmatched.

The chain couples TRBV7-2 to TRBJ2-3; 7 positions match TRBD2. The sequence was collected from a human donor in good health. Sequences were obtained from effector memory CD4+ T cells from blood. Regarding subset: effector memory, CD45RA- CD27-. The CDR3 region has the DNA TGTGCCAGCAGTCGACGGGGGGTAGATGGCGCAGATACGCAGTATTTT. Protein sequence: CASSRRGVDGADTQYF.